One and the same sample provided the 9 T cell receptor beta chains below, sequenced in a study of T cells after yellow fever vaccination. MiXCR was run by TCRdb on the 5' RACE reads, yielding one entry per CDR3 protein. The data contain 45,000 to 60,000 distinct CDR3 sequences, approximately 5.7% of them singletons. Sequenced here: PBMCs, either bulk or a sorted T-cell subset (CD4+, CD8+, memory, or dextramer-sorted; not recorded which), sampled on the day of the yellow fever booster vaccination. The receptors were sampled from a man younger than 30 who received the YFV17D yellow fever vaccine.

This clonotype occurred many times. V usage is TRBV4-2 and J usage is TRBJ2-5, with D perhaps TRBD1 (6 bases). Trimming pared 0 bases from V and 4 bases from J, leaving 15 bases between. Germline-derived CDR1 and CDR2 are LGHNA and YNFKEQ. This CDR3 has 16 residues. This CDR3 reads CASSQEASRGSETQYF. As DNA, the CDR3 is TGTGCCAGCAGCCAAGAGGCTAGCAGGGGATCAGAGACCCAGTACTTC.

This clonotype was recorded many times. The gene calls are TRBV12-3 or TRBV12-4 and TRBJ1-6, with 7 bases fitting TRBD1. The CDR3 is 14 residues long. V lost 5 bases, J lost 13 bases, and 11 bases stayed unmatched. The CDR3 spells CASSTTTWTGPLHF. The CDR3 coding sequence is TGTGCCAGCAGTACCACTACTTGGACAGGCCCCCTCCACTTT.

This clonotype was observed a few times. V and J are TRBV4-3 and TRBJ1-5; D gene unclear. Germline loops: CDR1 LGHNA, CDR2 YSLEER. The V gene lost 0 bases and the J gene lost 4 bases, with 13 bases spanning the gap. The CDR3 contains 16 residues. The CDR3 reads CASSQDYSPGNQPQHF. The CDR3 DNA follows: TGCGCCAGCAGCCAAGACTACAGCCCGGGGAATCAGCCCCAGCATTTT.

This clonotype was observed many times. The V gene is TRBV7-9, the J gene TRBJ2-7; TRBD1 is a possible D gene (5 bases). V lost 3 bases and J lost 2, with 8 bases in between. The CDR3 is 13 residues long. Germline CDR1 reads SEHNR; CDR2 reads FQNEAQ (reference sequence). The CDR3 DNA reads TGTGCCAGCAGCTTCGACAGCACCTACGAGCAGTACGTC. It specifies CASSFDSTYEQYV.

This clonotype was seen only a few times. V usage is TRBV6-5 and J usage is TRBJ1-4, with D possibly being TRBD1 (5 bases). The CDR3 length is 12 residues. Trimming pared 4 bases from V and 11 bases from J, leaving 11 bases between. Germline loops: CDR1 MNHEY, CDR2 SVGAGI. The CDR3 bases are TGTGCCAGCAGTTCCCCCGGGACGAAACTGTTTTTT. As protein: CASSSPGTKLFF.

This clonotype was seen more than once but under ten times. The V and J genes are TRBV5-6 and TRBJ1-2, with D uncertain. The CDR3 length is 13 residues. The germline CDR1 and CDR2 sequences are SGHDT and YYEEEE. V lost 1 base to trimming and J lost 4 bases, with 8 bases between them. CDR3 loop: CASSLRAFYGYTF. The CDR3 nucleotides read TGTGCCAGCAGCTTGAGAGCGTTCTATGGCTACACCTTC. Based on the CDR3 plus reference TRBV5-6 and TRBJ1-2, the full variable domain is DAGVTQSPTHLIKTRGQQVTLRCSPKSGHDTVSWYQQALGQGPQFIFQYYEEEERQRGNFPDRFSGHQFPNYSSELNVNALLLGDSALYLCASSLRAFYGYTFGSGTRLTVV.

V and J are TRBV7-2 and TRBJ2-7; D remains ambiguous. In germline, CDR1 is SGHTA, CDR2 FQGNSA. The CDR3 covers 13 residues. Trimming shortened V by 5 bases and J by 1 base, and 9 bases separated the two germline ends. The CDR3 here is CASSTDASYEQYF. For the CDR3, the DNA is TGTGCCAGCAGCACAGACGCGTCCTACGAGCAGTACTTC.

This clonotype has a count of ten or more. The V gene is TRBV10-3, the J gene TRBJ2-3; 8 bases line up with TRBD2. The CDR3 runs 14 residues. Germline V lookup: CDR1 ENHRY, CDR2 SYGVKD. V trimming: 5 bases; J trimming: 4 bases; junction bases outside the gene matches: 5. Here the CDR3 reads CAISSGGESDTQYF. Here the CDR3 DNA reads TGTGCCATCAGTTCGGGGGGGGAGTCAGATACGCAGTATTTT.

In its sample, this clonotype was seen many times. The gene calls are TRBV20-1 and TRBJ2-1; possibly TRBD2 for D (7 bases). The V gene's germline CDR1 is DFQATT and CDR2 SNEGSKA (reference sequence). The CDR3 totals 14 residues. V was cut by 3 bases and J by 7 bases, with 16 bases left in between. The CDR3 region is CSASGGGAMNEQFF. CDR3 nucleotide sequence: TGCAGTGCTAGTGGAGGGGGGGCCATGAATGAGCAGTTCTTC.